This entry describes one TCR beta chain. This clonotype has a handful of counts. Its recognized antigen is unknown. One base away there is no much larger clone; base qualities are not given. From cysteine to phenylalanine, the CDR3 is 17 amino acids long. Just the 51-base CDR3 DNA is kept, in frame starting at base 1. V loses 0 bases, J loses 0 bases, and the germline ends lie 17 bases apart. The germline V gene (reference sequence) sets CDR1 to DFQATT and CDR2 to SNEGSKA. TCR beta CDR3 regions were amplified from RNA transcripts. A first-round RT-PCR of the TCR CDR3 used the HTBI primer set with the Qiagen OneStep RT-PCR kit. The libraries were constructed in a second round of multiplex PCR and then size-selected and purified. Sequencing of the libraries was done on an Illumina HiSeq2000 using paired-end 100 bp reads. Turning to the authors' computational methods: SOAPnuke was used to process the raw data, with reads discarded if the reads contained adapters or uncalled bases, had a mean Phred below 15, or lacked an exact constant-primer or identifier match. COPE v1.2.5 was used to merge high-quality paired reads, and clonotypes were defined as unique nucleotide sequences. Clonotypes were aligned to IMGT TRBV, TRBD and TRBJ reference segments using MiTCR v1.1. The analysis included only V-J combinations with a frequency above 0.0001, which together covered roughly 99% of the repertoires. A TCS score was defined as the ratio of F50 (clonal expansion) to E x V (chaos), with BLOSUM62-based TCRdist applied between CDR3 peptides within each V-J. Welch's t-statistics and random forest reduced 450 to 600 V-J features to 13, which were used in a naive Bayes classifier (R e1071). The public reads were run again by TCRdb, first through fastp at Q25 and then through MiXCR, and only productive beta chains were kept. Identical CDR3 proteins give one entry, which carries the most common genes and DNA. The V and J calls, along with clone size, are taken from TCRdb and not from the paper's own processing. Counted in this sample were about 520,000 distinct CDR3 sequences; roughly a quarter of them appeared once. Jointly, the top ten make up roughly 12% of the sample.

These data originate in a study of T cells in Graves' hyperthyroidism and ophthalmopathy (dated by TCRdb to between 2019 and 2020). Some background on the complete study: Peripheral blood samples were taken at the time of initial diagnosis, prior to any treatment. TCR V-J signatures able to tell the groups apart were searched for in a discovery cohort of 95 to 100 patients, of whom more than 40 had Graves' ophthalmopathy and roughly 59 had stable Graves' hyperthyroidism. Prospective prediction of ophthalmopathy was tested in an independent validation cohort consisting of some 19 hyperthyroidism patients and approximately 16 patients who later progressed to ophthalmopathy. For training and testing, the 110 or so patients in the discovery cohort were randomly divided in a 7:3 ratio. In six Graves' hyperthyroidism patients, the study also compared T-cell repertoires from thyroid tissue with T-cell repertoires from blood. After sampling, hyperthyroidism patients received methimazole starting at 30 mg daily, and ophthalmopathy patients received high-dose intravenous methylprednisolone. TCR Vbeta CDR3 sequencing of 120 to 150 peripheral blood samples (approximately 44 ophthalmopathy, 75 hyperthyroidism and some 17 progressor patients) is reported in the paper. What the study reported, not specific to this receptor: A 13 V-J signature model separated ophthalmopathy from stable hyperthyroidism, with approximately 87% sensitivity and about 81% specificity in cross-validation and 80%/75% in testing. Most expanded thyroid clonotypes (frequency above 0.001) were also detected in blood, suggesting blood repertoires may reflect thyroid immune responses. In validation, progression to ophthalmopathy was predicted by the model with about 70% sensitivity and 72% to 85% specificity, a median of around 6.5 months before onset. Sample size was not statistically predetermined, and investigators were not blinded to group allocation.

Moderately to severely active disease, a Clinical Activity Score of at least 3, a NOSPECS grade of at least 4, and a duration under 3 months were present in ophthalmopathy patients. Any patient with an uncontrolled infection, another autoimmune disease, pregnancy or lactation was excluded. Diagnoses were based on clinical symptoms, serum thyroxine and TRAb, thyroid ultrasound and orbital computed tomography. PBMCs were isolated from about 9.2 ml of fresh peripheral blood by Ficoll-Paque density gradient centrifugation. Trizol reagent was used to extract total RNA, and RNA quality was then checked on an Agilent 2100 Bioanalyzer.

The rearrangement joined TRBV20-1 to TRBJ1-1; TRBD1 could be the D gene, as 6 bases match. The material sequenced was blood. This TCR came from a woman aged 25 to 45 with Graves' ophthalmopathy. The DNA sequence reads TGCAGTGCTAGAGATTCGACAGGTCAGGCAATGAACACTGAAGCTTTCTTT. Translated, it gives CSARDSTGQAMNTEAFF.